A single sample is the source of the 15 T cell receptor beta chains below, sequenced in a study of blood T cell repertoires in COVID-19. Data came from immunoSEQ multiplex PCR; TCRdb stores just in-frame clones and leaves some out. Among about 64,000 clones, around 90% were seen once, and the ten largest hold around 10%. Material for sequencing was peripheral blood. The receptor set was obtained from a woman older than 75 with active COVID-19.

This clone was counted once. The chain carries TRBV5-8 and TRBJ1-1; D is uncertain. The V end lost 0 bases, the J end lost 4 bases, and 7 bases lay between the germline ends. The CDR3 consists of 13 residues. Germline lookup yields CDR1 SGHTS and CDR2 YDEGEE. CDR3 sequence: CASSLGALTEAFF. The CDR3 DNA reads TGTGCCAGCAGCTTGGGGGCCCTCACTGAAGCTTTCTTT.

The chain recombines TRBV21-1 with TRBJ1-5; the table assigns TRBD1, which was not confirmed against the DNA. TRBV21-1 has pseudogene status. The CDR3 consists of 17 residues. The CDR3 here is CASSKVTGGKENQPQHF. The CDR3 bases are TGTGCCAGCAGCAAAGTGACAGGAGGAAAGGAGAATCAGCCCCAGCATTTT.

The chain carries TRBV19 and TRBJ2-2; 7 positions agree with TRBD1. The CDR3 sequence is 16 residues long. From germline, CDR1 is LNHDA and CDR2 SQIVND (reference sequence). With 4 bases clipped from V and 1 base from J, the junction kept 6 bases outside the gene matches. The CDR3 region has the DNA TGTGCCAGTAGTAGAAAACAGGGGAAGAACACCGGGGAGCTGTTTTTT. Amino acids: CASSRKQGKNTGELFF.

The chain combines TRBV5-4 with TRBJ2-3; 8 positions match TRBD2. V shed 0 bases and J 4 bases; nucleotides not matched to a gene: 7. This CDR3 region has 16 residues. Germline loops: CDR1 SGHNT, CDR2 YYREEE (reference sequence). CDR3 nucleotide sequence: TGTGCCAGCAGCTTGGATCCAGCGGGAGAGTCAGATACGCAGTATTTT. Amino acid sequence: CASSLDPAGESDTQYF.

The chain recombines TRBV7-2 with TRBJ2-5, with 9 bases aligning to TRBD2. CDR3 length equals 16 residues. Germline-derived CDR1 and CDR2 are SGHTA and FQGNSA. V lost 5 bases and J lost 5; bases outside the gene matches: 12. The CDR3 coding sequence is TGTGCCAGCAGCCCCAGGGATAGCGGGAGTCGGGAGACCCAGTACTTC. Amino acid sequence: CASSPRDSGSRETQYF.

V gene TRBV6-5 combines with J gene TRBJ1-5; D is ambiguous. This CDR3 has 13 residues. Germline loops: CDR1 MNHEY, CDR2 SVGAGI. Trimming took off 3 bases at V and 7 bases at J, with 10 bases between the two ends. The CDR3 region has the DNA TGTGCCAGCAGTTATCGATCGGGGCAGCCCCAGCATTTT. Protein product: CASSYRSGQPQHF.

The chain uses TRBV15 and TRBJ2-5, with 10 bases lining up with TRBD1. V was pared by 4 bases and J by 2 bases, with 4 bases of the junction left unmatched. Per germline, CDR1 LNHNV and CDR2 YYDKDF (reference sequence). The CDR3 has 15 residues. The CDR3 bases are TGTGCCACCAGCACGGGACAGGGGCCTCAAGAGACCCAGTACTTC. Its protein product is CATSTGQGPQETQYF.

The rearrangement uses TRBV5-1 and TRBJ2-7, with TRBD1 matching over 10 bases. The CDR3 length is 16 residues. Germline trimming cut 0 bases from V and 0 bases from J; bases unmatched to any gene: 3. Per germline, CDR1 SGHRS and CDR2 YFSETQ. The CDR3 is CASSLGQGAISYEQYF. CDR3 in DNA: TGCGCCAGCAGCTTGGGACAGGGGGCTATCTCCTACGAGCAGTACTTC.

The chain links TRBV11-2 to TRBJ1-1; D not certain. The CDR3 is 13 amino acids. Deletions cut 5 bases from V and 5 bases from J, with 12 bases between. The V gene's germline CDR1 is SGHAT and CDR2 FQNNGV. The CDR3 here is CASSLYRSTEAFF. The CDR3 coding sequence is TGTGCCAGCAGCCTGTACAGATCGACTGAAGCTTTCTTT.

The rearrangement uses TRBV7-8 and TRBJ2-1, with 11 bases that match TRBD2. The CDR3 runs 16 residues. V shed 5 bases and J 5 bases; nucleotides not matched to a gene: 8. From germline, CDR1 is SGHVS and CDR2 FQNEAQ. CDR3 in DNA: TGTGCCAGCAGCCCGGGGGTAGCGGGAGGGAACAATGAGCAGTTCTTC. Its protein product is CASSPGVAGGNNEQFF.

This chain links TRBV5-1 with TRBJ2-3, with a weak D call TRBD2 (7 bases). The length of the CDR3 is 14 residues. Trimming left V 2 bases short and J 4 bases short, with 11 bases between. Germline CDR1 is SGHRS and CDR2 is YFSETQ. The CDR3 DNA sequence: TGCGCCAGCAGCTTAGGGGGGGAGGCAGATACGCAGTATTTT. Protein product: CASSLGGEADTQYF. The variable domain in full, completed from reference TRBV5-1 and TRBJ2-3, reads KAGVTQTPRYLIKTRGQQVTLSCSPISGHRSVSWYQQTPGQGLQFLFEYFSETQRNKGNFPGRFSGRQFSNSRSEMNVSTLELGDSALYLCASSLGGEADTQYFGPGTRLTVL.

The V gene is TRBV19, the J gene TRBJ1-6; D might be TRBD1 (5 bases). The V end lost 3 bases, the J end lost 8 bases, and 14 bases lay between the germline ends. Germline V gene sequence: CDR1 LNHDA, CDR2 SQIVND (reference sequence). This CDR3 is 15 amino acids long. CDR3 loop: CASSIGGVRHSPLHF. The CDR3 DNA is TGTGCCAGTAGTATCGGGGGAGTGCGGCATTCACCCCTCCACTTT.

V is TRBV7-8 and J is TRBJ2-2; TRBD1 matches at 11 bases. CDR3 length equals 17 residues. The V segment lost 6 bases and the J segment 6 bases; nucleotides outside the gene matches: 12. The V gene's germline CDR1 is SGHVS and CDR2 FQNEAQ. CDR3 in amino acids: CASSSLLGQGGAGELFF. The CDR3, as DNA: TGTGCCAGCAGTTCTCTCTTGGGACAGGGGGGCGCCGGGGAGCTGTTTTTT. The variable domain in full, completed from reference TRBV7-8 and TRBJ2-2, reads GAGVSQSPRYKVAKRGQDVALRCDPISGHVSLFWYQQALGQGPEFLTYFQNEAQLDKSGLPSDRFFAERPEGSVSTLKIQRTQQEDSAVYLCASSSLLGQGGAGELFFGEGSRLTVL.

The chain has TRBV19 and TRBJ2-3, with TRBD2 matching over 7 bases. J gave up 4 bases and V 7 bases, and 17 bases lay outside the gene matches. The CDR3 is 17 residues long. CDR1 is LNHDA and CDR2 is SQIVND in the germline V gene (reference sequence). The CDR3, as DNA: TGTGCCAGTAACCGGGGGAGGGCCCCCAACCACCCAGATACGCAGTATTTT. Residues: CASNRGRAPNHPDTQYF.

The chain carries TRBV28 and TRBJ1-4, with 8 bases aligning to TRBD1. Germline CDR1 reads MDHEN; CDR2 reads SYDVKM. The CDR3 extends over 16 amino acids. The J segment lost 7 bases and the V segment lost 3 bases, leaving 10 bases of the junction unmatched. Here the CDR3 DNA reads TGTGCCAGCAGTTTCCCACAGGGGGTAAATCGTGAAAAACTGTTTTTT. Protein product: CASSFPQGVNREKLFF.